Following are 2 T cell receptor beta chains from one sample sequenced in a study of blood T cell repertoires in COVID-19. Data came from immunoSEQ multiplex PCR; TCRdb stores just in-frame clones and leaves some out. The profile shows 300,000 to 400,000 clones, 87% of them singletons. Sequenced sample: peripheral blood. These receptors all come from a woman in her sixties or seventies with COVID-19, enrolled during active disease.

The V call is TRBV3-1 (or the pseudogene TRBV3-2), the J call TRBJ1-2; perhaps TRBD1 as D (5 bases). Germline V gene data show CDR1 as LGHDT and CDR2 as YNNKEL (reference sequence). The CDR3 is 14 amino acids. The V end was cut by 1 base, the J end by 8 bases, with 14 bases between. CDR3 sequence reads: CASSQAPLAGGYTF. The CDR3 DNA reads as TGTGCCAGCAGCCAAGCTCCGCTCGCAGGGGGCTACACCTTC.

This chain links TRBV2 with TRBJ1-2; D not certain. Germline V CDR1 and CDR2: SNHLY, FYNNEI. The CDR3 covers 16 residues. V gave up 7 bases and J gave up 1 base, with 19 bases separating them. CDR3 residues: CASTLVPGGINYGYTF. The CDR3, as DNA: TGTGCCAGCACCCTGGTCCCAGGTGGTATTAACTATGGCTACACCTTC.